This T cell receptor beta chain was identified in a study of T-cell reconstitution after alpha-beta-depleted transplantation in children. The germline CDR1 and CDR2 sequences are MRHNA and SNTAGT. The CDR3 length is 14 residues. V gave up 2 bases and J gave up 3 bases, with 9 bases separating them. Unique molecular identifiers were used in preparing the TCRbeta library. TCRdb used MiXCR to reprocess the PCR reads, holding one entry per CDR3 protein. The sample includes 85,000 to 120,000 distinct CDR3 sequences, under 9% of them seen just once. Many counts were recorded for this clonotype. The target antigen is unknown. General study findings and limits: By about two months after transplant, alpha-beta T cells reportedly arose from several hundred graft clones that had expanded. Counts and diversity of T cells one year after transplant came mostly from newly produced T cells.

The sequencing used PBMCs, collected before TCRalphabeta/CD19-depleted stem cell transplant. This clonotype was sampled from a boy aged 2-15 years with acute lymphoblastic leukemia, due to receive a stem cell transplant. The chain employs TRBV6-4 and TRBJ2-3, with D perhaps matching TRBD1 (6 bases). CDR3 sequence (DNA): TGTGCCAGCAGTGACAGGGGGTCGACAGATACGCAGTATTTT. Protein: CASSDRGSTDTQYF.